The rows below give T cell receptor beta chains drawn from one sample of a study of CD8 T cells in Susac syndrome. TCRdb re-called the immunoSEQ multiplex PCR reads with MiXCR, one entry per CDR3 protein. Of about 210,000 distinct CDR3 sequences in the sample, around 95% were seen once. The specimen was CD4+ T cells from PBMCs. Receptors were obtained from a human donor with multiple sclerosis. Both conserved end residues are part of each CDR3. The D gene is left open where the match is weak. Clone size is given for some rows only: seen once, a few or many times, or a class if the clone is expanded.

d_gene	v_gene	j_gene	abundance	CDR3aa	CDR3nt
TRBD2	TRBV27	TRBJ2-1	few	CASSLVRGSYNEQFF	TGTGCCAGCAGTTTGGTGCGGGGGAGCTACAATGAGCAGTTCTTC
NA	TRBV20-1	TRBJ2-1	few	CSARGYNEQFF	TGCAGTGCTCGCGGTTACAATGAGCAGTTCTTC
NA	TRBV20-1	TRBJ2-3	NA	CSADPSRGTDTQYF	TGCAGTGCTGACCCCAGCCGGGGCACAGATACGCAGTATTTT
NA	TRBV20-1	TRBJ1-1	NA	CSASSGYTEAFF	TGCAGTGCTTCATCTGGTTACACTGAAGCTTTCTTT
NA	TRBV3-1	TRBJ1-2	NA	CASSQAWGGLGYTF	TGTGCCAGCAGCCAAGCTTGGGGGGGGCTTGGCTACACCTTC
TRBD2	TRBV20-1	TRBJ2-1	NA	CSADKRGPNEQFF	TGCAGTGCAGATAAGCGGGGCCCCAATGAGCAGTTCTTC
NA	TRBV12-3/TRBV12-4	TRBJ2-1	NA	CASSFRAAGSEQFF	TGTGCCAGCAGTTTTCGGGCAGCGGGCAGTGAGCAGTTCTTC
NA	TRBV7-2	TRBJ1-1	once	CASSLEIAMNTEAFF	TGTGCCAGCAGCTTAGAAATAGCCATGAACACTGAAGCTTTCTTT
TRBD2	TRBV5-1	TRBJ2-7	NA	CASSSLAGAYEQYF	TGCGCCAGCAGCAGTCTAGCGGGGGCCTACGAGCAGTACTTC
NA	TRBV9	TRBJ2-1	NA	CASTRTVGTYNEQFF	TGTGCCAGCACCAGGACAGTCGGTACCTACAATGAGCAGTTCTTC
TRBD1	TRBV7-8	TRBJ1-5	NA	CASSLALGTGGTYSNQPQHF	TGTGCCAGCAGCTTAGCGTTGGGCACAGGGGGGACCTATAGCAATCAGCCCCAGCATTTT
NA	TRBV5-1	TRBJ2-5	NA	CASSLMGGGLIQETQYF	TGCGCCAGCAGCTTGATGGGTGGGGGCCTCATCCAAGAGACCCAGTACTTC
NA	TRBV18	TRBJ1-4	few	CASSPLGGEKLFF	TGTGCCAGCTCACCCCTGGGCGGTGAAAAACTGTTTTTT
NA	TRBV20-1	TRBJ2-6	NA	CSARVAGANVLTF	TGCAGTGCTAGAGTCGCCGGGGCCAACGTCCTGACTTTC
TRBD1	TRBV20-1	TRBJ2-7	once	CSARSGTGVYEQYF	TGCAGTGCTAGATCCGGGACAGGGGTCTACGAGCAGTACTTC
NA	TRBV4-2	TRBJ2-7	NA	CASSHRLGFGEQYF	TGTGCCAGCAGCCACAGACTAGGTTTTGGCGAGCAGTACTTC
NA	TRBV29-1	TRBJ2-2	once	CSVALTADHTGELFF	TGCAGCGTTGCCTTAACGGCCGATCACACCGGGGAGCTGTTTTTT
NA	TRBV29-1	TRBJ2-3	NA	CSVASSDTQYF	TGCAGCGTTGCCAGTTCGGATACGCAGTATTTT
NA	TRBV19	TRBJ2-5	NA	CASSSGMVETQYF	TGTGCCAGTAGTAGCGGGATGGTAGAGACCCAGTACTTC
NA	TRBV2	TRBJ1-5	NA	CASSEFISNQPQHF	TGTGCCAGCAGTGAATTCATCAGCAATCAGCCCCAGCATTTT
TRBD2	TRBV20-1	TRBJ2-1	NA	CSALLAGVMGNEQFF	TGCAGTGCCCTCTTAGCGGGAGTGATGGGGAATGAGCAGTTCTTC
NA	TRBV30	TRBJ2-1	NA	CAWTGSPGDEQFF	TGTGCCTGGACTGGTAGCCCCGGGGATGAGCAGTTCTTC
NA	TRBV6-5	TRBJ2-3	NA	CASRAGDTQYF	TGTGCCAGCAGAGCAGGAGATACGCAGTATTTT
NA	TRBV2	TRBJ1-5	NA	CASSAGVGNQPQHF	TGTGCCAGCAGTGCTGGGGTTGGCAATCAGCCCCAGCATTTT
TRBD2	TRBV20-1	TRBJ2-1	NA	CSAVSGRAYNEQFF	TGCAGTGCTGTCAGCGGGAGGGCCTACAATGAGCAGTTCTTC
NA	TRBV25-1	TRBJ1-4	NA	CASSEKGSTLVGNEKLFF	TGTGCCAGCAGTGAGAAGGGGTCTACGTTGGTTGGTAATGAAAAACTGTTTTTT
NA	TRBV4-2	TRBJ2-7	NA	CASSQERARNNEQYF	TGTGCCAGCAGCCAAGAGAGGGCTCGGAATAACGAGCAGTACTTC
NA	TRBV6-4	TRBJ2-7	NA	CARQEGVAYEQYF	TGTGCCAGGCAAGAAGGGGTGGCGTACGAGCAGTACTTC
NA	TRBV15	TRBJ1-2	NA	CATSRDRSRGGYTF	TGTGCCACCAGCAGAGATAGGAGCAGGGGAGGCTACACCTTC
TRBD2	TRBV3-1	TRBJ2-7	NA	CASSLAGSYYEQYF	TGTGCCAGCAGCCTAGCGGGATCTTACTACGAGCAGTACTTC